These T cell receptor beta chains were read from a single sample in a study of CD8 T cells in ankylosing spondylitis. TCRdb re-derived calls from the 5' RACE reads in MiXCR, one entry per CDR3 protein. Among 120,000 to 150,000 distinct CDR3 sequences, roughly 8% were seen once, and the ten largest hold 7.3%. Sequences were obtained from synovial fluid, either unsorted or a sorted T cell fraction (not recorded which). The receptors were sampled from a male donor with ankylosing spondylitis. The CDR3 runs from the conserved cysteine through the conserved F or W. A D gene is named only where the DNA matches it firmly. Where a row states a size, it is once, few, many or the class of an expanded clone; other rows omit it.

abundance: few; v_gene: TRBV29-1; j_gene: TRBJ2-6; d_gene: NA; CDR3aa: CSVVELRGPGANVLTF; CDR3nt: TGCAGCGTTGTAGAGCTCAGGGGACCTGGGGCCAACGTCCTGACTTTC
abundance: few; v_gene: TRBV7-6; j_gene: TRBJ2-7; d_gene: NA; CDR3aa: CASSQGPGAYEQYF; CDR3nt: TGTGCCAGCAGCCAGGGACCGGGGGCCTACGAGCAGTACTTC
abundance: many; v_gene: TRBV5-6; j_gene: TRBJ1-2; d_gene: NA; CDR3aa: CASSGVGTRYGYTF; CDR3nt: TGTGCCAGCAGCGGGGTGGGGACAAGATATGGCTACACCTTC
abundance: NA; v_gene: TRBV5-1; j_gene: TRBJ1-6; d_gene: NA; CDR3aa: CASSLQTGLDSPLHF; CDR3nt: TGCGCCAGCAGCCTACAAACAGGGTTAGATTCACCCCTCCACTTT
abundance: NA; v_gene: TRBV5-1; j_gene: TRBJ1-5; d_gene: NA; CDR3aa: CASSLTTGDNQPQHF; CDR3nt: TGCGCCAGCAGCTTGACAACAGGCGACAATCAGCCCCAGCATTTT
abundance: many; v_gene: TRBV7-9; j_gene: TRBJ1-4; d_gene: TRBD1; CDR3aa: CASSLAGQGREKLFF; CDR3nt: TGTGCCAGCAGCTTAGCGGGACAGGGTCGGGAAAAACTGTTTTTT
abundance: NA; v_gene: TRBV4-2; j_gene: TRBJ1-1; d_gene: TRBD1; CDR3aa: CASSQPTGRDTEAFF; CDR3nt: TGTGCCAGCAGCCAGCCGACAGGGAGAGATACTGAAGCTTTCTTT
abundance: many; v_gene: TRBV7-2; j_gene: TRBJ1-3; d_gene: TRBD1; CDR3aa: CASREVGQNSGNTIYF; CDR3nt: TGTGCCAGCAGGGAAGTGGGACAGAACTCTGGAAACACCATATATTTT
abundance: NA; v_gene: TRBV7-2; j_gene: TRBJ2-7; d_gene: TRBD2; CDR3aa: CASSSASGRSYEQYF; CDR3nt: TGTGCCAGCAGCTCCGCTAGCGGGAGGTCCTACGAGCAGTACTTC
abundance: many; v_gene: TRBV6-1; j_gene: TRBJ1-2; d_gene: NA; CDR3aa: CASRFGQNYGYTF; CDR3nt: TGTGCCAGCAGATTCGGACAGAACTATGGCTACACCTTC
abundance: few; v_gene: TRBV20-1; j_gene: TRBJ1-3; d_gene: NA; CDR3aa: CSARDLTGAISGNTIYF; CDR3nt: TGCAGTGCTAGAGATCTGACAGGCGCGATTTCTGGAAACACCATATATTTT
abundance: few; v_gene: TRBV20-1; j_gene: TRBJ2-7; d_gene: TRBD2; CDR3aa: CSLLAGAAYEQYF; CDR3nt: TGCAGCCTACTAGCGGGAGCGGCCTACGAGCAGTACTTC
abundance: many; v_gene: TRBV20-1; j_gene: TRBJ1-3; d_gene: NA; CDR3aa: CSARLISGNTIYF; CDR3nt: TGCAGTGCTAGACTGATCTCTGGAAACACCATATATTTT
abundance: few; v_gene: TRBV24-1; j_gene: TRBJ2-7; d_gene: NA; CDR3aa: CATSSPTTYEQYF; CDR3nt: TGTGCCACCAGTAGTCCCACCACCTACGAGCAGTACTTC
abundance: many; v_gene: TRBV27; j_gene: TRBJ2-7; d_gene: NA; CDR3aa: CASSLLGGSYEQYF; CDR3nt: TGTGCCAGCAGTCTCTTAGGGGGCTCCTACGAGCAGTACTTC
abundance: many; v_gene: TRBV20-1; j_gene: TRBJ2-3; d_gene: TRBD2; CDR3aa: CSAPGGGWSTDTQYF; CDR3nt: TGCAGTGCTCCTGGGGGGGGTTGGAGCACAGATACGCAGTATTTT
abundance: many; v_gene: TRBV12-3/TRBV12-4; j_gene: TRBJ2-1; d_gene: NA; CDR3aa: CASSGWARHEQFF; CDR3nt: TGTGCCAGCAGTGGCTGGGCCCGACATGAGCAGTTCTTC
abundance: many; v_gene: TRBV2; j_gene: TRBJ2-2; d_gene: NA; CDR3aa: CASTKTGKNTGELFF; CDR3nt: TGTGCCAGCACAAAAACAGGCAAGAACACCGGGGAGCTGTTTTTT
abundance: few; v_gene: TRBV2; j_gene: TRBJ1-3; d_gene: NA; CDR3aa: CASSEGGNTIYF; CDR3nt: TGTGCCAGCAGTGAAGGTGGAAACACCATATATTTT
abundance: many; v_gene: TRBV27; j_gene: TRBJ1-1; d_gene: NA; CDR3aa: CASSLWAGNTEAFF; CDR3nt: TGTGCCAGCAGTTTATGGGCGGGGAACACTGAAGCTTTCTTT
abundance: many; v_gene: TRBV18; j_gene: TRBJ2-3; d_gene: NA; CDR3aa: CASSPGRDTQYF; CDR3nt: TGTGCCAGCTCACCCGGGAGAGATACGCAGTATTTT
abundance: many; v_gene: TRBV7-2; j_gene: TRBJ2-3; d_gene: TRBD1; CDR3aa: CASSRDRGQDTQYF; CDR3nt: TGTGCCAGCAGCCGGGACAGGGGGCAAGATACGCAGTATTTT
abundance: few; v_gene: TRBV5-1; j_gene: TRBJ2-7; d_gene: TRBD2; CDR3aa: CASSYLAGAPYEQYF; CDR3nt: TGCGCCAGCAGCTATCTAGCGGGAGCACCCTACGAGCAGTACTTC
abundance: NA; v_gene: TRBV20-1; j_gene: TRBJ1-1; d_gene: TRBD1; CDR3aa: CSASKGSGGTEAFF; CDR3nt: TGCAGTGCTAGCAAAGGGTCAGGGGGCACTGAAGCTTTCTTT
abundance: many; v_gene: TRBV20-1; j_gene: TRBJ1-2; d_gene: NA; CDR3aa: CSAPHGGYTF; CDR3nt: TGCAGTGCCCCCCATGGTGGCTACACCTTC
abundance: NA; v_gene: TRBV15; j_gene: TRBJ1-1; d_gene: NA; CDR3aa: CATSYSPGSSTEAFF; CDR3nt: TGTGCCACCAGCTACTCCCCGGGATCGAGCACTGAAGCTTTCTTT
abundance: NA; v_gene: TRBV11-2; j_gene: TRBJ2-7; d_gene: NA; CDR3aa: CASSLDGGYEQYF; CDR3nt: TGTGCCAGCAGCTTAGATGGGGGCTACGAGCAGTACTTC
abundance: many; v_gene: TRBV6-1; j_gene: TRBJ1-1; d_gene: NA; CDR3aa: CASSIVPGGTEAFF; CDR3nt: TGTGCCAGCAGTATCGTACCAGGAGGTACTGAAGCTTTCTTT
abundance: NA; v_gene: TRBV20-1; j_gene: TRBJ1-6; d_gene: NA; CDR3aa: CSAGRTAAPLHF; CDR3nt: TGCAGTGCTGGCAGGACAGCGGCACCCCTCCACTTT
abundance: many; v_gene: TRBV12-3/TRBV12-4; j_gene: TRBJ2-5; d_gene: NA; CDR3aa: CASNPTGRLARPQYF; CDR3nt: TGTGCCAGCAACCCGACAGGGAGACTAGCTCGGCCCCAGTACTTC
abundance: few; v_gene: TRBV11-1; j_gene: TRBJ2-2; d_gene: NA; CDR3aa: CASGGARTGELFF; CDR3nt: TGTGCCAGCGGGGGAGCCAGAACCGGGGAGCTGTTTTTT
abundance: NA; v_gene: TRBV27; j_gene: TRBJ1-1; d_gene: NA; CDR3aa: CASSPFSWGENTEAFF; CDR3nt: TGTGCCAGCAGTCCTTTTTCGTGGGGTGAGAACACTGAAGCTTTCTTT
abundance: many; v_gene: TRBV4-2; j_gene: TRBJ2-7; d_gene: NA; CDR3aa: CASSQTVAYEQYF; CDR3nt: TGTGCCAGCAGCCAAACGGTAGCCTACGAGCAGTACTTC
abundance: many; v_gene: TRBV20-1; j_gene: TRBJ2-7; d_gene: TRBD2; CDR3aa: CSARDPRRGAHEQYF; CDR3nt: TGCAGTGCTAGAGATCCGAGGCGGGGGGCTCACGAGCAGTACTTC
abundance: NA; v_gene: TRBV20-1; j_gene: TRBJ2-7; d_gene: TRBD1; CDR3aa: CSARAGGFNEQYF; CDR3nt: TGCAGTGCTAGGGCAGGGGGCTTCAACGAGCAGTACTTC
abundance: many; v_gene: TRBV12-3/TRBV12-4; j_gene: TRBJ2-2; d_gene: TRBD2; CDR3aa: CASSSHSGGRTGELFF; CDR3nt: TGTGCCAGCAGCTCCCATAGCGGGGGGCGCACCGGGGAGCTGTTTTTT
abundance: many; v_gene: TRBV7-2; j_gene: TRBJ1-5; d_gene: TRBD1; CDR3aa: CASSFRQGGNQPQHF; CDR3nt: TGTGCCAGCAGCTTCAGACAGGGAGGCAATCAGCCCCAGCATTTT
abundance: few; v_gene: TRBV20-1; j_gene: TRBJ1-5; d_gene: NA; CDR3aa: CSARRWGVGQPQHF; CDR3nt: TGCAGTGCTAGACGTTGGGGAGTTGGTCAGCCCCAGCATTTT
abundance: many; v_gene: TRBV7-8; j_gene: TRBJ2-2; d_gene: TRBD2; CDR3aa: CASSAAGGVTGELFF; CDR3nt: TGTGCCAGCAGCGCAGCGGGGGGCGTCACCGGGGAGCTGTTTTTT
abundance: NA; v_gene: TRBV6-5; j_gene: TRBJ2-2; d_gene: NA; CDR3aa: CASSYGGGTGELFF; CDR3nt: TGTGCCAGCAGTTATGGGGGAGGCACCGGGGAGCTGTTTTTT
abundance: NA; v_gene: TRBV2; j_gene: TRBJ1-1; d_gene: NA; CDR3aa: CASSEAVDLRAFF; CDR3nt: TGTGCCAGCAGTGAAGCGGTCGATTTGAGAGCTTTCTTT
abundance: NA; v_gene: TRBV30; j_gene: TRBJ1-1; d_gene: TRBD1; CDR3aa: CAWRDREDLLNTEAFF; CDR3nt: TGTGCCTGGAGGGACAGGGAGGACCTACTGAACACTGAAGCTTTCTTT
abundance: few; v_gene: TRBV6-1; j_gene: TRBJ2-5; d_gene: NA; CDR3aa: CASSELDLGEETQYF; CDR3nt: TGTGCCAGCAGTGAATTGGACCTGGGGGAAGAGACCCAGTACTTC
abundance: many; v_gene: TRBV20-1; j_gene: TRBJ2-7; d_gene: TRBD2; CDR3aa: CSAQAMTSWTYEQYF; CDR3nt: TGCAGTGCCCAGGCGATGACTAGCTGGACCTACGAGCAGTACTTC
abundance: many; v_gene: TRBV9; j_gene: TRBJ2-2; d_gene: NA; CDR3aa: CASSVRGSANTGELFF; CDR3nt: TGTGCCAGCAGCGTACGAGGTTCCGCGAACACCGGGGAGCTGTTTTTT
abundance: many; v_gene: TRBV20-1; j_gene: TRBJ2-7; d_gene: TRBD2; CDR3aa: CSVKTSTYEQYF; CDR3nt: TGCAGTGTAAAGACTAGCACCTACGAGCAGTACTTC
abundance: few; v_gene: TRBV5-1; j_gene: TRBJ1-2; d_gene: TRBD1; CDR3aa: CASSTGQGWDGYTF; CDR3nt: TGCGCCAGCAGCACCGGACAGGGGTGGGATGGCTACACCTTC
abundance: many; v_gene: TRBV7-6; j_gene: TRBJ2-1; d_gene: TRBD2; CDR3aa: CATRGGPVGGEQFF; CDR3nt: TGTGCCACCCGGGGGGGGCCCGTCGGTGGTGAGCAGTTCTTC
abundance: NA; v_gene: TRBV3-1; j_gene: TRBJ2-1; d_gene: TRBD2; CDR3aa: CASSSLGGAGDYNEQFF; CDR3nt: TGTGCCAGCAGTTCCTTAGGGGGAGCGGGAGACTACAATGAGCAGTTCTTC
abundance: few; v_gene: TRBV5-1; j_gene: TRBJ2-3; d_gene: NA; CDR3aa: CASRRVTEDTQYF; CDR3nt: TGCGCCAGCAGGCGGGTAACGGAAGATACGCAGTATTTT
abundance: many; v_gene: TRBV4-2; j_gene: TRBJ2-7; d_gene: NA; CDR3aa: CASSQDLSLGSSYEQYF; CDR3nt: TGTGCCAGCAGCCAAGATCTCTCTCTCGGGAGCTCCTACGAGCAGTACTTC
abundance: few; v_gene: TRBV6-6; j_gene: TRBJ2-7; d_gene: NA; CDR3aa: CASSPGTAREYF; CDR3nt: TGTGCCAGCAGTCCGGGGACCGCACGCGAGTACTTC